Shown below are 14 T cell receptor beta chains from a single sample sequenced in a study of blood T cells in healthy people across ages (dated by TCRdb to the mid-2010s). The library was generated by 5' RACE. The sequencer listed for this sample is Illumina HiSeq 2500. A second PCR of about 6 to 11 cycles was performed with a sample-barcoded 5' primer and a J-beta primer mix. TCRdb reworked the public reads: Q25 trimming with fastp, MiXCR clone assembly, productive beta chains retained. Rows matching on CDR3 protein sequence are summarized as one entry with the most common DNA and genes. For this sample the table gives about 1 million distinct CDR3 sequences, of which around 25% were detected only once. Jointly, the top ten make up about 0.72% of the sample. These sequences were also reported in another study, on T cells of mothers and their children.

The sequenced sample consisted of blood. The receptors come from a girl aged 2-10 years in good health.

In this sample, this clonotype turned up a few times. This sequence joins TRBV5-1 and TRBJ2-7; D uncertain. With 4 bases removed from V and 4 bases from J, the gap between germline ends came to 12 bases. CDR3 size: 13 residues. The germline CDR1 and CDR2 sequences are SGHRS and YFSETQ. The chain's CDR3 is CASSAPDLYEQYF. For the CDR3, the DNA is TGCGCCAGCAGCGCTCCCGACCTATACGAGCAGTACTTC.

This clonotype appeared a few times. J is TRBJ2-5 and V is TRBV10-3, with 10 bases lining up with TRBD1. Near its end, the DNA agrees better with TRBJ2-1, so the J call may be wrong. Germline V gene lookup returns CDR1 ENHRY and CDR2 SYGVKD. CDR3 length equals 13 residues. CDR3 nucleotides: TGTGCCACTGGACAGGGGGTCGACAATGAGCAGTTCTTC. Translated: CATGQGVDNEQFF.

The V call is TRBV20-1, the J call TRBJ2-7, with 8 positions matching TRBD2. CDR3 length equals 15 residues. Germline CDR1 DFQATT, CDR2 SNEGSKA (reference sequence). V lost 4 bases and J lost 5; bases outside the gene matches: 13. CDR3 sequence: CSATETRRGGNEQYF. CDR3 nucleotide sequence: TGCAGTGCTACCGAAACACGACGGGGGGGCAACGAGCAGTACTTC.

V gene TRBV27 combines with J gene TRBJ2-1; D perhaps matches TRBD2 (6 bases). This CDR3 has 18 amino acids. V lost 4 bases and J lost 1, with 20 bases in between. Germline V CDR1 and CDR2: MNHEY, SMNVEV (reference sequence). CDR3 sequence (DNA): TGTGCCAGCAGTTCGGGGACTTTGGGCGGGTTGTCCTACAATGAGCAGTTCTTC. It specifies CASSSGTLGGLSYNEQFF.

The chain recombines TRBV11-3 with TRBJ2-3; TRBD1 matches at 9 bases. With 0 bases clipped from V and 8 bases from J, the junction kept 9 bases outside the gene matches. The CDR3 has 16 residues. The germline V gene has CDR1 SGHNT and CDR2 YENEEA. The CDR3 sequence is CASSLEGTGSGTTQYF. The DNA for the CDR3 is TGTGCCAGCAGCTTAGAAGGGACAGGGTCGGGGACTACGCAGTATTTT.

This clonotype showed up just a few times. The genes are TRBV12-3 or TRBV12-4 and TRBJ2-3; 8 positions match TRBD1. The J segment lost 2 bases and the V segment lost 1 base, leaving 14 bases of the junction unmatched. This CDR3 comprises 19 residues. This CDR3 is CASSLGTRGPEQYTDTQYF. The CDR3 bases are TGTGCCAGCAGTTTAGGAACCAGGGGGCCCGAGCAATACACAGATACGCAGTATTTT.

This clonotype appeared a few times. This rearrangement joins TRBV5-1 to TRBJ2-1, with a tentative D call TRBD1 (5 bases). V lost 4 bases to trimming and J lost 8 bases, with 19 bases between them. The CDR3 is 15 residues long. CDR1 is SGHRS and CDR2 is YFSETQ in the germline V gene. CDR3 nucleotides: TGCGCCAGCAGCCCCTTCCCCAGGGTGGTAGATGAGCAGTTCTTC. It specifies CASSPFPRVVDEQFF.

The chain links TRBV20-1 to TRBJ2-3, with 10 bases lining up with TRBD1. The CDR3 is 17 residues long. The germline V gene encodes CDR1 DFQATT and CDR2 SNEGSKA (reference sequence). V was pared by 5 bases and J by 3 bases, with 14 bases of the junction left unmatched. This CDR3 reads CSAPRGTGEFGTDTQYF. The CDR3 region has the DNA TGCAGTGCTCCAAGAGGGACAGGGGAGTTTGGTACAGATACGCAGTATTTT.

The rearrangement uses TRBV11-2 and TRBJ2-4, with TRBD1 matching over 7 bases. Germline loops: CDR1 SGHAT, CDR2 FQNNGV. The CDR3 is 14 amino acids. V lost 4 bases and J lost 8; bases outside the gene matches: 8. Written as DNA, the CDR3 is TGTGCCAGCAGCTCGGGACAGCGAAAAGACATTCAGTACTTC. Amino acid sequence: CASSSGQRKDIQYF.

Only a few counts were recorded for this clonotype. J is TRBJ2-3 and V is TRBV28, with D possibly TRBD2 on 5 matching bases. Germline assignment: CDR1 MDHEN and CDR2 SYDVKM. The CDR3 loop spans 16 amino acids. V was trimmed by 2 bases and J by 0 bases, leaving 12 bases between them. CDR3 residues: CASSLRTWTSTDTQYF. CDR3 nucleotide sequence: TGTGCCAGCAGTTTAAGGACGTGGACTAGCACAGATACGCAGTATTTT. The full variable domain, completed using reference TRBV28 and TRBJ2-3, is DVKVTQSSRYLVKRTGEKVFLECVQDMDHENMFWYRQDPGLGLRLIYFSYDVKMKEKGDIPEGYSVSREKKERFSLILESASTNQTSMYLCASSLRTWTSTDTQYFGPGTRLTVL.

This sequence joins TRBV7-6 and TRBJ2-1, with D unresolved. Between the trimmed V and J ends, which lost 3 bases and 2 bases, there was a span of 8 bases. The CDR3 is made up of 14 amino acids. Germline V gene sequence: CDR1 SGHVS, CDR2 FNYEAQ. The CDR3 DNA reads as TGTGCCAGCAGCTTGTTAGCCCCCTACAATGAGCAGTTCTTC. It encodes CASSLLAPYNEQFF.

This clonotype was counted only a few times. The chain is built from TRBV20-1 and TRBJ2-5; 11 nucleotides match TRBD1. This CDR3 is built from 16 residues. J lost 5 bases, V lost 7 bases, and 15 bases had no gene match. CDR1 is DFQATT and CDR2 is SNEGSKA in the germline V gene (reference sequence). CDR3 nucleotides: TGCAGTGGGGTCCCTTCCGGGACAGGGGGTTGGGAGACCCAGTACTTC. The encoded protein is CSGVPSGTGGWETQYF.

The chain is built from TRBV20-1 and TRBJ1-3; 7 nucleotides match TRBD1. The CDR3 contains 13 residues. The V gene's germline CDR1 is DFQATT and CDR2 SNEGSKA (reference sequence). V shed 1 base, J shed 3 bases, and the junction held 0 bases outside the gene matches. Written as DNA, the CDR3 is TGCAGTGCTAGAGGACAGGGTGGAAACACCATATATTTT. Its protein is CSARGQGGNTIYF.

This clonotype was observed a handful of times. CDR3 in amino acids: CSVRGMFTDTQYF. Here the CDR3 DNA reads TGCAGCGTTCGTGGGATGTTCACAGATACGCAGTATTTT. The rearrangement links TRBV29-1 to TRBJ2-3, with unresolved D. Germline V CDR1 and CDR2: SQVTM, ANQGSEA. The CDR3 sequence is 13 residues long. Trimming removed 5 bases from V and 2 bases from J, with 11 bases in between.